These 20 T cell receptor beta chains share one sample of origin, sequenced in a study of shared clonotypes between healthy human individuals. Data came from immunoSEQ multiplex PCR; TCRdb stores just in-frame clones and leaves some out. This table holds hundreds of thousands of clones, 75% to 85% found once. Sequenced: PBMCs. The source of these receptors is a woman aged 40-49 years in good health. Some clones in this sample may be carry-over from other donors' samples.

This clone was seen a handful of times. The chain couples TRBV4-3 to TRBJ2-7; D is possibly TRBD1 (6 bases). CDR1 and CDR2 from the germline V gene are LGHNA and YSLEER. Trimming stripped 0 bases from V and 4 bases from J, with 13 bases between. The CDR3 is made up of 15 amino acids. The CDR3 loop reads CASSQDPDSPYEQYF. In DNA, the CDR3 is TGCGCCAGCAGCCAAGATCCGGACAGCCCGTACGAGCAGTACTTC.

With regard to this clone: At the DNA level, this CDR3 is encoded by other sequences in the same sample as well. The chain couples TRBV7-9 to TRBJ2-7, with D uncertain. Germline V gene lookup returns CDR1 SEHNR and CDR2 FQNEAQ (reference sequence). CDR3 size: 12 residues. Trimming pared 5 bases from V and 1 base from J, leaving 6 bases between. In DNA, the CDR3 is TGTGCCAGCAGCCGGACGTCCTACGAGCAGTACTTC. It encodes CASSRTSYEQYF.

The chain is built from TRBV7-2 and TRBJ2-3; D is perhaps TRBD1 (5 bases). The V end lost 2 bases, the J end lost 8 bases, and 23 bases lay between the germline ends. CDR1 and CDR2 (germline): SGHTA, FQGNSA. This CDR3 comprises 17 residues. The CDR3 loop is CASSLRGNLGPQGTQYF. For the CDR3, the DNA is TGTGCCAGCAGCTTAAGGGGCAACCTCGGGCCACAAGGTACGCAGTATTTT.

J is TRBJ2-3 and V is TRBV6-4; D is ambiguous. With 11 bases removed from V and 2 bases from J, the gap between germline ends came to 20 bases. Germline V lookup: CDR1 MRHNA, CDR2 SNTAGT. This CDR3 has 15 amino acids. The CDR3 loop is CAGLMVSGHTDTQYF. The CDR3 DNA follows: TGTGCCGGCCTTATGGTGAGTGGCCACACAGATACGCAGTATTTT.

The rearrangement links TRBV27 to TRBJ1-1, with unresolved D. Deletions cut 2 bases from V and 6 bases from J, with 16 bases between. This CDR3 has 15 amino acids. Germline-derived CDR1 and CDR2 are MNHEY and SMNVEV (reference sequence). The chain's CDR3 is CASSLSSWGFAEAFF. The CDR3 DNA reads TGTGCCAGCAGTTTAAGTTCCTGGGGTTTCGCTGAAGCTTTCTTT.

This chain joins TRBV7-3 and TRBJ2-5; D is tentatively TRBD1 or TRBD2 (5 bases each). V was pared by 0 bases and J by 8 bases, with 10 bases between. The germline V gene has CDR1 SGHTA and CDR2 FQGTGA. This CDR3 comprises 13 residues. Here the CDR3 DNA reads TGTGCCAGCAGCTTAACCAGGGAGAGAACCCAGTACTTC. Its translation: CASSLTRERTQYF.

The chain recombines TRBV4-1 with TRBJ1-2, with TRBD1 as a possible D gene (6 bases). Trimming shortened V by 8 bases and J by 7 bases, and 23 bases separated the two germline ends. Germline V lookup: CDR1 MGHRA, CDR2 YSYEKL. The CDR3 covers 15 residues. As DNA, the CDR3 is TGCGCCAGCCAACCCCTCCGGGACACGACTATTGGCTACACCTTC. Amino acids: CASQPLRDTTIGYTF.

The J gene is TRBJ2-7, the V gene TRBV30, with a possible D match to TRBD1 (5 bases). The V end lost 3 bases, the J end lost 1 base, and 7 bases lay between the germline ends. CDR3 length: 12 amino acids. Looked up from germline, CDR1 is GTSNPN and CDR2 is SVGIG (reference sequence). DNA for the CDR3: TGTGCCTGGAGGTACAGGTCCTACGAGCAGTACTTC. Protein: CAWRYRSYEQYF.

The J gene is TRBJ1-1, the V gene TRBV13; TRBD1 agrees at 8 bases. With 5 bases clipped from V and 7 bases from J, the junction kept 6 bases outside the gene matches. Germline V gene data show CDR1 as PRHDT and CDR2 as FYEKMQ (reference sequence). CDR3 length: 13 amino acids. CDR3 in amino acids: CASSPTGQGEAFF. Here the CDR3 DNA reads TGTGCCAGCAGCCCAACAGGACAGGGTGAAGCTTTCTTT.

The rearrangement joins TRBV5-1 to TRBJ1-4; 8 bases fit TRBD1. J lost 5 bases, V lost 4 bases, and 7 bases had no gene match. Germline V gene sequence: CDR1 SGHRS, CDR2 YFSETQ. The CDR3 is made up of 15 amino acids. Here the CDR3 DNA reads TGCGCCAGCAGCCGACGGACAGGGACGAATGAAAAACTGTTTTTT. Protein product: CASSRRTGTNEKLFF.

This clone was seen a single time. V is TRBV5-1 and J is TRBJ2-3; TRBD1 matches 7 bases. The CDR3 consists of 14 residues. Germline assignment: CDR1 SGHRS and CDR2 YFSETQ. The V gene end was trimmed by 0 bases and the J gene end by 4 bases; junction bases not matched to a gene: 2. DNA for the CDR3: TGCGCCAGCAGCTTGGGGACAGGATCAGATACGCAGTATTTT. It is translated as CASSLGTGSDTQYF.

V and J are TRBV4-3 and TRBJ2-5; D might be TRBD2 (5 bases). The J call is uncertain, as TRBJ2-7 better fits the DNA end. The CDR3 runs to 15 residues. In germline, CDR1 is LGHNA, CDR2 YSLEER. CDR3 coding DNA: TGCGCCAGCAGCCAAGATCGGCGAGCGGTCCACGAGCAGTACTTC. This encodes CASSQDRRAVHEQYF.

The chain recombines TRBV30 with TRBJ1-1; no definite D call. This CDR3 comprises 12 residues. Trimming shortened V by 4 bases and J by 3 bases, and 9 bases separated the two germline ends. In germline, CDR1 is GTSNPN, CDR2 SVGIG (reference sequence). The CDR3 spells CAWIREDTEAFF. DNA for the CDR3: TGTGCCTGGATTCGGGAGGACACTGAAGCTTTCTTT.

The chain uses TRBV19 and TRBJ1-1; a possible D gene is TRBD1 (6 bases). CDR1 LNHDA and CDR2 SQIVND come from the germline V gene (reference sequence). The ends were cut back, 2 bases at V and 0 bases at J, with 16 bases in the middle. This CDR3 comprises 17 residues. The CDR3 is CASSIRSFQGLNTEAFF. Written as DNA, the CDR3 is TGTGCCAGTAGTATAAGGTCCTTCCAGGGGCTGAACACTGAAGCTTTCTTT.

This chain joins TRBV6-6 and TRBJ2-7; no firm D call. Deletions cut 0 bases from V and 9 bases from J, with 12 bases between. The CDR3 length is 13 residues. Per the germline V gene, CDR1 is MNHNY and CDR2 is SVGAGI (reference sequence). The CDR3 protein is CASSYSSPNGQYF. CDR3 DNA sequence: TGTGCCAGCAGTTACTCGAGTCCCAACGGGCAGTACTTC.

The gene calls are TRBV10-3 and TRBJ2-5; 8 bases map to TRBD2. The CDR3 loop spans 14 amino acids. V lost 11 bases to trimming and J lost 4 bases; unmatched junction nucleotides: 12. Germline CDR1 reads ENHRY; CDR2 reads SYGVKD. CDR3 amino acids: CASSGGSARETQYF. Here the CDR3 DNA reads TGTGCCTCCTCGGGGGGGTCGGCGCGAGAGACCCAGTACTTC.

This clone showed up just once. The V gene is TRBV5-1, the J gene TRBJ2-1; 15 nucleotides match TRBD2. With V trimmed by 4 bases and J by 7 bases, 9 bases remained unmatched. The V gene's germline CDR1 is SGHRS and CDR2 YFSETQ. The CDR3 consists of 17 residues. CDR3 loop: CASSVPGLAGGSNEQFF. The CDR3 bases are TGCGCCAGCAGCGTCCCGGGACTAGCGGGAGGATCTAATGAGCAGTTCTTC.

The genes are TRBV7-2 and TRBJ1-6; 8 nucleotides agree with TRBD1. The CDR3 has 15 amino acids. Per the germline V gene, CDR1 is SGHTA and CDR2 is FQGNSA. V was pared by 5 bases and J by 7 bases, with 7 bases of the junction left unmatched. This CDR3 reads CASSPGQGRNSPLHF. The CDR3 region has the DNA TGTGCCAGCAGCCCTGGACAGGGTAGAAATTCACCCCTCCACTTT.

This clone was counted between two and nine times. The rearrangement joins TRBV18 to TRBJ2-1; no reliable D call. V was shortened by 2 bases and J by 3 bases, with 14 bases between the two germline ends. The CDR3 loop spans 16 amino acids. The germline V gene encodes CDR1 KGHSH and CDR2 LQKENI. The DNA for the CDR3 is TGTGCCAGCTCACCATTCGCCCCCGCCGGCTACAATGAGCAGTTCTTC. Amino acids: CASSPFAPAGYNEQFF.

The rearrangement uses TRBV7-8 and TRBJ1-5; D is ambiguous. V was pared by 5 bases and J by 3 bases, with 5 bases between. CDR3 length equals 12 residues. Germline V lookup: CDR1 SGHVS, CDR2 FQNEAQ. The CDR3 nucleotides are TGTGCCAGCAGCCTTCACAATCAGCCCCAGCATTTT. Its translation is CASSLHNQPQHF.